This TCR beta chain was recovered during a study of blood T cell repertoires in COVID-19. Study details: The samples span acute and convalescent COVID-19 from the United States, Italy and Spain. PBMCs, B-cell-depleted T cells, or T cells were the source of the cDNA or gDNA that made up the material.

This clone turned up a few times. V lost 3 bases, J lost 5 bases, and 3 bases stayed unmatched. The CDR3 contains 14 residues. Germline CDR1 is SGHAT and CDR2 is FQNNGV. Authors' processing steps: Amplification with reference gene primers provided the estimates of nucleated cell counts. Only in-frame clones appear in the TCRdb table, and some are missing; sequencing was by immunoSEQ multiplex PCR. V, J and clone size were drawn from that table, and D and trimming were deduced from the DNA. Of about 84,000 clones in the sample, 76% were seen once. The TCR comes from a man between 65 and 85 years old with acute or convalescent COVID-19. V is TRBV11-2 and J is TRBJ2-1; 8 positions agree with TRBD2. The specimen was peripheral blood. This CDR3 reads CASSFRREDNEQFF. The CDR3 DNA follows: TGTGCCAGCAGCTTCCGGCGGGAGGACAATGAGCAGTTCTTC.